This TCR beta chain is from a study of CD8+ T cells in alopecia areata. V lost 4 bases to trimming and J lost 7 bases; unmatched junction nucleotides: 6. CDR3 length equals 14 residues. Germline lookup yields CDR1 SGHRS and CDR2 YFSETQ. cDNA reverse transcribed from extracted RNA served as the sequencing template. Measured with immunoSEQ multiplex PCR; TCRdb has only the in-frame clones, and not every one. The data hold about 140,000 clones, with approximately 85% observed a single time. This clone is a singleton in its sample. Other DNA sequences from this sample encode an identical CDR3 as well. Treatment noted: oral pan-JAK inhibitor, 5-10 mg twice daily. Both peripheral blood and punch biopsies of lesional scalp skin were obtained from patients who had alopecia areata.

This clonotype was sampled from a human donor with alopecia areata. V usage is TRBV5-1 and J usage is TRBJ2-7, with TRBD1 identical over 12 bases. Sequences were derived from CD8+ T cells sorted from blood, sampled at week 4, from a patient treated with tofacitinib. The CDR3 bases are TGCGCCAGCAGCCTGGGACAGGGGGCGGATGAGCAGTACTTC. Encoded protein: CASSLGQGADEQYF.